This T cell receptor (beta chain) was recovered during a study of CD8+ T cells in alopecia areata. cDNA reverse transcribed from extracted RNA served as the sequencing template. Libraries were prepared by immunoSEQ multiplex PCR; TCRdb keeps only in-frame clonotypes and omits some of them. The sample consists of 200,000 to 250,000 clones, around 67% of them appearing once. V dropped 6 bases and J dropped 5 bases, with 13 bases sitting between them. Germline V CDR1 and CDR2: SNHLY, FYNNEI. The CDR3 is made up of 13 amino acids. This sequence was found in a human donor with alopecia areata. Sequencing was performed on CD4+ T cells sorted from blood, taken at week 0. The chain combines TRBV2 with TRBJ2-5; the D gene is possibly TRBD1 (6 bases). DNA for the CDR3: TGTGCCAGCAGCGCAGGGGAGAAGGAGACCCAGTACTTC. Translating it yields CASSAGEKETQYF.